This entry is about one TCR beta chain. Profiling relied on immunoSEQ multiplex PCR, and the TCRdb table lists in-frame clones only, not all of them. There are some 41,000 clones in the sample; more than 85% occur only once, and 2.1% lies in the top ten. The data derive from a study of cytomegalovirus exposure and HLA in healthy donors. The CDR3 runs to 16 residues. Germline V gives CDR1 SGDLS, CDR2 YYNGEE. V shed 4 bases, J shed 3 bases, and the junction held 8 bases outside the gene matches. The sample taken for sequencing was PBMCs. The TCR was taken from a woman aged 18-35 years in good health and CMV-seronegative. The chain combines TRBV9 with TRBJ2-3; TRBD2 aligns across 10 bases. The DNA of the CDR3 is TGTGCCAGCAGCCCAACCGGGACTAGCGTGACAGATACGCAGTATTTT. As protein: CASSPTGTSVTDTQYF.